This TCR beta chain derives from a study of T cells in Graves' hyperthyroidism and ophthalmopathy. There were TCR beta CDR3 regions amplified from RNA transcripts. TCR CDR3 underwent first-round RT-PCR with the HTBI primer set. TCRdb reprocessed the multiplex PCR reads via MiXCR and lists one record per CDR3 protein. The sample carries roughly 570,000 distinct CDR3 sequences, about half recorded once. This CDR3 spans 14 amino acids. The V end was cut by 0 bases, the J end by 8 bases, with 10 bases between. In germline, CDR1 is SNHLY, CDR2 FYNNEI. The sample comprised peripheral blood or thyroid tissue (not recorded which). V and J are TRBV2 and TRBJ1-4; no clear D. The TCR comes from a woman between 18 and 30 years old with Graves' hyperthyroidism. For the CDR3, the DNA is TGTGCCAGCAGTGAAGCAGGAATATGGGAAAAACTGTTTTTT. Translated, it gives CASSEAGIWEKLFF.